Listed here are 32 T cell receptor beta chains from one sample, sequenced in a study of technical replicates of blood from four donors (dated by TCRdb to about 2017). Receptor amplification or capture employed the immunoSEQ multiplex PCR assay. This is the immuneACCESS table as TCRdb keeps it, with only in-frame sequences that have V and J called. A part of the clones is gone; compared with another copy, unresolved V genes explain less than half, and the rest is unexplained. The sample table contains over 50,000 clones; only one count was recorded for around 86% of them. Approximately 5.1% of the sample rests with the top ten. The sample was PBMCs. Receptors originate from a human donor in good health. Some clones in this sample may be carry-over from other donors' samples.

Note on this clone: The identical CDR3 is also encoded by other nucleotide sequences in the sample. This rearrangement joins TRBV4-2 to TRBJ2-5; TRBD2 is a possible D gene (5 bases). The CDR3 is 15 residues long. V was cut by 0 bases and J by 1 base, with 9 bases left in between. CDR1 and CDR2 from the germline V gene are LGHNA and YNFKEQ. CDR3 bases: TGTGCCAGCAGCCAAGACGCGGGTCTCCAAGAGACCCAGTACTTC. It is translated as CASSQDAGLQETQYF.

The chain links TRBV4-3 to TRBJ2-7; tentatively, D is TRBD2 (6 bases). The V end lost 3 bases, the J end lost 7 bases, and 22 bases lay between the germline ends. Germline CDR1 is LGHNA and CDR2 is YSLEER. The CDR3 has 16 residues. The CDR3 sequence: CASSQDQVRERGEQYF. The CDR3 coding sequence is TGCGCCAGCAGCCAGGATCAAGTGCGGGAACGGGGAGAGCAGTACTTC.

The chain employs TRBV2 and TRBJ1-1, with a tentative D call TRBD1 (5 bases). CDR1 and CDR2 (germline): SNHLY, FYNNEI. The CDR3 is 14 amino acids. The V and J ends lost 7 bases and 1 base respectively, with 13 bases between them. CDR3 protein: CASTLSGGNTEAFF. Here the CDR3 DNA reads TGTGCCAGCACTCTCTCCGGGGGGAACACTGAAGCTTTCTTT.

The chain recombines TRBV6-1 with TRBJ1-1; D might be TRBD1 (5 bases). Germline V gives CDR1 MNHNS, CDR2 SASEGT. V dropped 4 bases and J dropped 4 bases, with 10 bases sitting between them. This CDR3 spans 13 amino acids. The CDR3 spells CASSAGKGTEAFF. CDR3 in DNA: TGTGCCAGCAGTGCAGGGAAAGGCACTGAAGCTTTCTTT.

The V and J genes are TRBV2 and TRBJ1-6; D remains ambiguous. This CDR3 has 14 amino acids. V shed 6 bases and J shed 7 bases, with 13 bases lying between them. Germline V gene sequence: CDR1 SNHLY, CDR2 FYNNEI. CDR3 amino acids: CASRPGFQNSPLHF. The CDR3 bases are TGTGCCAGCAGACCAGGATTCCAGAATTCACCCCTCCACTTT.

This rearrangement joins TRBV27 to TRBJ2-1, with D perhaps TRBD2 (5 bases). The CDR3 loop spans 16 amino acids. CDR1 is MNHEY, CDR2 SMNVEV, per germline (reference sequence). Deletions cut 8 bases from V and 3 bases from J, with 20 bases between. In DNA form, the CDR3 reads TGTGCCAGCGGTGGCTTAATGGGAGACCTCTACAATGAGCAGTTCTTC. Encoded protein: CASGGLMGDLYNEQFF.

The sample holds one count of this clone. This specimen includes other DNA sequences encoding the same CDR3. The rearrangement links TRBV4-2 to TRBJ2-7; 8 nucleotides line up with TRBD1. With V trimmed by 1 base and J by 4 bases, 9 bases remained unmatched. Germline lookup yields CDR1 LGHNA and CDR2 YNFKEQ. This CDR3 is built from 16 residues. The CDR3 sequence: CASSQVPGQGAYEQYF. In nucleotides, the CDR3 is TGTGCCAGCAGCCAAGTCCCCGGGCAGGGGGCATACGAGCAGTACTTC.

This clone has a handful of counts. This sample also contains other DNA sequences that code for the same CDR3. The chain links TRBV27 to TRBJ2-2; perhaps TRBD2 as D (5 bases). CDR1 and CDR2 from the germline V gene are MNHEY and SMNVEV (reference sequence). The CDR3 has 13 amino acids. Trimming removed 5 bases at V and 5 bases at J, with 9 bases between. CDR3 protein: CASSKTRTGELFF. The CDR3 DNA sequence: TGTGCCAGCAGTAAAACTAGGACCGGGGAGCTGTTTTTT.

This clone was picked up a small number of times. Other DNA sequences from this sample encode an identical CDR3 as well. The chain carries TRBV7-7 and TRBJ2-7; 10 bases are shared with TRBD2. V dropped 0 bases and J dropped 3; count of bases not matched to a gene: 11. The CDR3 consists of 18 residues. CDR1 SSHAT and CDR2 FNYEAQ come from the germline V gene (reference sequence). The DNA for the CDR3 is TGTGCCAGCAGCTTAGCCGGACTAGCGGCCCAGAGGGTCTACGAGCAGTACTTC. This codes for CASSLAGLAAQRVYEQYF.

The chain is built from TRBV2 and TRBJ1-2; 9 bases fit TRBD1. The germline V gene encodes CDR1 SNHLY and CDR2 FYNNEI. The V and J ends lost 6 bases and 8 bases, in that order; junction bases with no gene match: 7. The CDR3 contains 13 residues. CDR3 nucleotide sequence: TGTGCCAGCAGCCGGGACAGGGAGAACGGCTACACCTTC. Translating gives CASSRDRENGYTF.

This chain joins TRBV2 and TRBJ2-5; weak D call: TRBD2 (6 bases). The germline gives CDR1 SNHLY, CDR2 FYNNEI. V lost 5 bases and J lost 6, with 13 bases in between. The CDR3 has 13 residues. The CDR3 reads CASSPGGGKTQYF. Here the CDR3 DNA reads TGTGCCAGCAGTCCCGGGGGTGGAAAGACCCAGTACTTC. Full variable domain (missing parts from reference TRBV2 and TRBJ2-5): EPEVTQTPSHQVTQMGQEVILRCVPISNHLYFYWYRQILGQKVEFLVSFYNNEISEKSEIFDDQFSVERPDGSNFTLKIRSTKLEDSAMYFCASSPGGGKTQYFGPGTRLLVL.

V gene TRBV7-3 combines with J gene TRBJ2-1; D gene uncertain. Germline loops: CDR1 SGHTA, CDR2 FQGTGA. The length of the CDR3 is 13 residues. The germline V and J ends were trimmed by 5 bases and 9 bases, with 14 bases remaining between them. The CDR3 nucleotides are TGTGCCAGCAGCCTACGGCCCCTAGGTGAGCAGTTCTTC. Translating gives CASSLRPLGEQFF.

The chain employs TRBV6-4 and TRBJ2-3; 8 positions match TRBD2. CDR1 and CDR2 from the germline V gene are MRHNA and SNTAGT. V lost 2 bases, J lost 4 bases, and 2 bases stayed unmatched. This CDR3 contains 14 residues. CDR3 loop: CASSDRGGSDTQYF. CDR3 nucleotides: TGTGCCAGCAGTGACCGCGGGGGGTCAGATACGCAGTATTTT.

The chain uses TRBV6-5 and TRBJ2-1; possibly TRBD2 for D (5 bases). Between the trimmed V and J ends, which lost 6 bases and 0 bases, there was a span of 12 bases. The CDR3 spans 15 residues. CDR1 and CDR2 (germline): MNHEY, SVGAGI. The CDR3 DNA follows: TGTGCCAGCAGCCCCCGGGGTAGCTCCTACAATGAGCAGTTCTTC. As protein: CASSPRGSSYNEQFF.

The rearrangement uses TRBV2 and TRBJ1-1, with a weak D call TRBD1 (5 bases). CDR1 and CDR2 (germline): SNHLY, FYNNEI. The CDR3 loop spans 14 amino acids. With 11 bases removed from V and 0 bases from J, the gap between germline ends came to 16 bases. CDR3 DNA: TGTGCCTCCGCGGCGGGACCTATGAACACTGAAGCTTTCTTT. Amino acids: CASAAGPMNTEAFF.

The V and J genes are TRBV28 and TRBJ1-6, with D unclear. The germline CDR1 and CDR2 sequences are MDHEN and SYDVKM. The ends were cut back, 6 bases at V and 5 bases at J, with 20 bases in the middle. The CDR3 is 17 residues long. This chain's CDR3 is CASRARRIVSNNSPLHF. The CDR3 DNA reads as TGTGCCAGCAGGGCCCGGCGGATTGTCTCAAATAATTCACCCCTCCACTTT.

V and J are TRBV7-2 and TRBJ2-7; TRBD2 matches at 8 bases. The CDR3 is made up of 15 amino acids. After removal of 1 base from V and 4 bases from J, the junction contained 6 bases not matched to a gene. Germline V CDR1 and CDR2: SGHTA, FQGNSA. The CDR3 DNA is TGTGCCAGCAGCTTAGTGGCGGGGGGCTTATACGAGCAGTACTTC. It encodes CASSLVAGGLYEQYF.

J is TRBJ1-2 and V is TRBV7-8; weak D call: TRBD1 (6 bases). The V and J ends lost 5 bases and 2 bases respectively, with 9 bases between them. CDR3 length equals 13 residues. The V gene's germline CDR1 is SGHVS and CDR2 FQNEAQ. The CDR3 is CASSADRNYGYTF. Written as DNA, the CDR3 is TGTGCCAGCAGCGCGGACAGAAACTATGGCTACACCTTC. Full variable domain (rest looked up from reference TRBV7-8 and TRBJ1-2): GAGVSQSPRYKVAKRGQDVALRCDPISGHVSLFWYQQALGQGPEFLTYFQNEAQLDKSGLPSDRFFAERPEGSVSTLKIQRTQQEDSAVYLCASSADRNYGYTFGSGTRLTVV.

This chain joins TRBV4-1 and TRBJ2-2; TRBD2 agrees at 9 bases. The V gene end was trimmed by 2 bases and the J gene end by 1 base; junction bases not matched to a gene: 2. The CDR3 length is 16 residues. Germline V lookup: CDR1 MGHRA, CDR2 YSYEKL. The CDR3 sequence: CASSQLAGVNTGELFF. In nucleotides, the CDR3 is TGCGCCAGCAGCCAATTAGCGGGGGTGAACACCGGGGAGCTGTTTTTT.

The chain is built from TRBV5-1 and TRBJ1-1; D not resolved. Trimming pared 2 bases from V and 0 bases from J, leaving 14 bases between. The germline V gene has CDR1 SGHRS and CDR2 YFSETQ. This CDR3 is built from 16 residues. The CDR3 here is CASSLTPGNMNTEAFF. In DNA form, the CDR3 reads TGCGCCAGCAGCTTAACTCCCGGGAACATGAACACTGAAGCTTTCTTT.

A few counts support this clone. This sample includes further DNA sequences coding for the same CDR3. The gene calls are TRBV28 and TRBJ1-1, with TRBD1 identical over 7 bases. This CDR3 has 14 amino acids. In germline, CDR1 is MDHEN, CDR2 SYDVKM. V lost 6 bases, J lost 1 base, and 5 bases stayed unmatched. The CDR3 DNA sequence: TGTGCCAGCAGCCCGGGACAGCCGAACACTGAAGCTTTCTTT. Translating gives CASSPGQPNTEAFF. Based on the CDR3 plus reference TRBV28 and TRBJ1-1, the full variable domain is DVKVTQSSRYLVKRTGEKVFLECVQDMDHENMFWYRQDPGLGLRLIYFSYDVKMKEKGDIPEGYSVSREKKERFSLILESASTNQTSMYLCASSPGQPNTEAFFGQGTRLTVV.

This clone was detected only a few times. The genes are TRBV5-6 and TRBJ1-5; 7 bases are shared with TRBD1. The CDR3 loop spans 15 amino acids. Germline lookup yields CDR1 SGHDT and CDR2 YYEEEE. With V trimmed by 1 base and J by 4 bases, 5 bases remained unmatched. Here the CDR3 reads CASSLRTGLNQPQHF. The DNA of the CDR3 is TGTGCCAGCAGCTTGAGGACAGGCTTGAATCAGCCCCAGCATTTT.

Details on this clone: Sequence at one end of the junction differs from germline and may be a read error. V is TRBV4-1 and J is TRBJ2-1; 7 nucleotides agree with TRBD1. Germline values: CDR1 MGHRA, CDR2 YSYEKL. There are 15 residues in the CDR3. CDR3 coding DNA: TGCGCCAGCAGACAAGCCGGGACAGCATACAATGAGCAGTTCTTC. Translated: CASRQAGTAYNEQFF.

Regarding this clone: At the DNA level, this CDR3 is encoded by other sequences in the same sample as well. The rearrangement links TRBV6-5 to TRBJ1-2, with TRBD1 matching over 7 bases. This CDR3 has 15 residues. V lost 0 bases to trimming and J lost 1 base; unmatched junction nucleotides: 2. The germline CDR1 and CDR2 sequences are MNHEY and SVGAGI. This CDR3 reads CASSYSRQGNYGYTF. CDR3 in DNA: TGTGCCAGCAGTTACTCGAGACAGGGTAACTATGGCTACACCTTC.

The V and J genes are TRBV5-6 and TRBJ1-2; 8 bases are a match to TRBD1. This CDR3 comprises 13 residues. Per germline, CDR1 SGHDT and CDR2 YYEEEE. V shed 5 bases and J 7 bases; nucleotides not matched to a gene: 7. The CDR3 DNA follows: TGTGCCAGCAGTAGAGGACAGGGCGGTGGCTACACCTTC. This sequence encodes CASSRGQGGGYTF. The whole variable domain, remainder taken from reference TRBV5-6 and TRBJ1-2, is DAGVTQSPTHLIKTRGQQVTLRCSPKSGHDTVSWYQQALGQGPQFIFQYYEEEERQRGNFPDRFSGHQFPNYSSELNVNALLLGDSALYLCASSRGQGGGYTFGSGTRLTVV.

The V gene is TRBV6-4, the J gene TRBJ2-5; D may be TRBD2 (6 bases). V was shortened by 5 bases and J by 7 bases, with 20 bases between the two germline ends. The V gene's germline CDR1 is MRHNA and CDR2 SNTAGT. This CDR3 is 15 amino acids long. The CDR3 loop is CASSIGGKRRGTQYF. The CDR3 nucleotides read TGTGCCAGCAGTATAGGAGGGAAGAGGCGGGGGACCCAGTACTTC.

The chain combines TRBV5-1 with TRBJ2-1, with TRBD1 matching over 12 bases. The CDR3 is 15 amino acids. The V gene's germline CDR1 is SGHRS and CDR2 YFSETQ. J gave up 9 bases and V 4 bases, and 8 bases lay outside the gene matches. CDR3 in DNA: TGCGCCAGCAGCCAATCCGGGACAGGGGGCGGTGAGCAGTTCTTC. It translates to CASSQSGTGGGEQFF.

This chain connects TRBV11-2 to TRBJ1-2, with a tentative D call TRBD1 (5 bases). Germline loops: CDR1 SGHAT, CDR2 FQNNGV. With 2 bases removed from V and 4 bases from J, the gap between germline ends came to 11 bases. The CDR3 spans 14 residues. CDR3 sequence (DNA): TGTGCCAGCAGCTTATCATCCCAGGGCTATGGCTACACCTTC. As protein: CASSLSSQGYGYTF.

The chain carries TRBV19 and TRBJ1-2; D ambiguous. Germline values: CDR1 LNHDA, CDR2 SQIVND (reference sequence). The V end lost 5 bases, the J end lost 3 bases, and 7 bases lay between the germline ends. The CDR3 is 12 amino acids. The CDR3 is CASSLRDYGYTF. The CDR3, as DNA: TGTGCCAGTAGTCTGAGGGACTATGGCTACACCTTC.

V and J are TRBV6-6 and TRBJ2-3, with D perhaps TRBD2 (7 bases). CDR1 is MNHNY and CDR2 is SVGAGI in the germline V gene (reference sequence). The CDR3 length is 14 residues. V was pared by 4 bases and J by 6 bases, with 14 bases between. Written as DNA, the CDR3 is TGTGCCAGCAGTTCCCCGGGGGGCTTCGATACGCAGTATTTT. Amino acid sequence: CASSSPGGFDTQYF.

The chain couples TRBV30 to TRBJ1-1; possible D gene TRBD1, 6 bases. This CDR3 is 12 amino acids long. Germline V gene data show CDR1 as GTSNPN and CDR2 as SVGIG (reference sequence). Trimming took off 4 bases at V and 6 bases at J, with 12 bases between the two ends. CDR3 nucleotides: TGTGCCTGGATCCCGGGACACCCTGAAGCTTTCTTT. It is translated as CAWIPGHPEAFF.

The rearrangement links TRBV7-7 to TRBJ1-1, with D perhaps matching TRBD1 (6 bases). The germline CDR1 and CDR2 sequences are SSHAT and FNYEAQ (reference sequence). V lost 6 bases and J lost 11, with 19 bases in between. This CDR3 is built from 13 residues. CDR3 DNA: TGTGCCAGCAGTCAGGGACATCAGGGTGTCGCTTTCTTT. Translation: CASSQGHQGVAFF.